Following are 22 T cell receptor beta chains from one sample sequenced in a study of early T cells in non-severe SARS-CoV-2 infection. From the 5' RACE reads, TCRdb called clonotypes with MiXCR, one entry per CDR3 protein. This sample has 30,000 to 40,000 distinct CDR3 sequences, with approximately 6.9% found just once. The specimen was whole blood, collected at baseline. The source of these receptors is an adult who was a healthcare worker with PCR-confirmed SARS-CoV-2 infection or an uninfected control (not recorded which).

This clonotype has ten or more counts. V gene TRBV20-1 combines with J gene TRBJ2-7, with D uncertain. V was shortened by 4 bases and J by 6 bases, with 13 bases between the two germline ends. The CDR3 consists of 12 residues. The germline V gene encodes CDR1 DFQATT and CDR2 SNEGSKA (reference sequence). CDR3 in amino acids: CSATYSLSEQYF. CDR3 in DNA: TGCAGTGCTACCTACAGTCTTAGCGAGCAGTACTTC.

This clonotype was picked up many times. V and J are TRBV6-1 and TRBJ2-5; 7 bases align to TRBD2. Losses at the gene ends were 4 bases for V and 5 bases for J; bases not matched to a gene: 16. The CDR3 spans 17 residues. The germline gives CDR1 MNHNS, CDR2 SASEGT. The CDR3: CASSVTLGGSRSETQYF. CDR3 nucleotides: TGTGCCAGCAGTGTTACCCTCGGCGGGAGTAGATCGGAGACCCAGTACTTC.

The chain joins TRBV29-1 to TRBJ2-7; D is unresolved. With 6 bases removed from V and 0 bases from J, the gap between germline ends came to 12 bases. The CDR3 covers 13 residues. Germline assignment: CDR1 SQVTM and CDR2 ANQGSEA. In nucleotides, the CDR3 is TGCAGCGTGAATGGCGGAACCTCCTACGAGCAGTACTTC. It translates to CSVNGGTSYEQYF.

The genes are TRBV11-2 and TRBJ2-7, with D possibly matching TRBD2 (5 bases). Germline V lookup: CDR1 SGHAT, CDR2 FQNNGV. The V gene lost 2 bases and the J gene lost 2 bases, with 7 bases spanning the gap. The CDR3 covers 13 residues. CDR3 DNA sequence: TGTGCCAGCAGCTTATCCGGGACCTACGAGCAGTACGTC. Translated, it gives CASSLSGTYEQYV.

In this sample, this clonotype turned up many times. The V call is TRBV6-5, the J call TRBJ1-2; D is undetermined. Trimming left V 6 bases short and J 5 bases short, with 13 bases between. The CDR3 totals 13 residues. The germline gives CDR1 MNHEY, CDR2 SVGAGI. The CDR3 loop reads CASRVSGEYGYTF. The DNA of the CDR3 is TGTGCCAGCAGAGTGTCCGGGGAGTATGGCTACACCTTC.

The CDR3 sequence is CATSDASGRGNEQFF. In DNA form, the CDR3 reads TGTGCCACCAGTGACGCTAGCGGGAGAGGCAATGAGCAGTTCTTC. The rearrangement links TRBV24-1 to TRBJ2-1, with 10 bases identical to TRBD2. Germline CDR1 KGHDR, CDR2 SFDVKD. The V and J ends lost 4 bases and 6 bases, in that order; junction bases with no gene match: 5. The CDR3 consists of 15 residues.

The chain has TRBV2 and TRBJ1-5; the match to TRBD1 covers 12 bases. From germline, CDR1 is SNHLY and CDR2 FYNNEI. The CDR3 has 15 residues. V was pared by 5 bases and J by 6 bases, with 5 bases of the junction left unmatched. The CDR3 DNA reads TGTGCCAGCAGTCCCGGGACAGGGGGCGGTCAGCCCCAGCATTTT. This translates into CASSPGTGGGQPQHF.

This clonotype was recorded many times. This chain connects TRBV7-2 to TRBJ2-1, with D perhaps matching TRBD2 (6 bases). CDR3 length: 15 residues. Trimming pared 5 bases from V and 2 bases from J, leaving 13 bases between. Per germline, CDR1 SGHTA and CDR2 FQGNSA. The CDR3 reads CASSHGSSTYNEQFF. The CDR3 coding sequence is TGTGCCAGCAGCCACGGGAGCTCCACCTACAATGAGCAGTTCTTC.

This clonotype has at least ten counts. This chain uses TRBV19 with TRBJ2-1; 13 bases are a match to TRBD2. CDR3 length: 16 amino acids. Per germline, CDR1 LNHDA and CDR2 SQIVND (reference sequence). J gave up 7 bases and V 4 bases, and 7 bases lay outside the gene matches. The CDR3 coding sequence is TGTGCCAGTAGTAGGGGACTAGCGGGGATTGGGAATGAGCAGTTCTTC. Translation gives CASSRGLAGIGNEQFF.

The genes are TRBV27 and TRBJ2-2, with 8 bases that match TRBD1. Trimming cost V 3 bases and J 2 bases; bases outside gene matches: 2. CDR3 length equals 15 residues. Germline V gene lookup returns CDR1 MNHEY and CDR2 SMNVEV (reference sequence). The CDR3 sequence: CASSFQGANTGELFF. The CDR3 coding sequence is TGTGCCAGCAGTTTTCAGGGGGCAAACACCGGGGAGCTGTTTTTT.

This clonotype appeared many times. This sequence joins TRBV4-1 and TRBJ1-1; D is ambiguous. Germline CDR1 reads MGHRA; CDR2 reads YSYEKL. Trimming removed 4 bases at V and 3 bases at J, with 9 bases between. The CDR3 contains 13 residues. Written as DNA, the CDR3 is TGCGCCAGCAGCCCCAAGGAGGACACTGAAGCTTTCTTT. Its protein product is CASSPKEDTEAFF.

This clonotype showed up many times. The DNA of the CDR3 is TGTGCCAGCAGTTGGGGACACAGGAACACCGGGGAGCTGTTTTTT. The encoded protein is CASSWGHRNTGELFF. The rearrangement uses TRBV27 and TRBJ2-2; tentative D call: TRBD1 (6 bases). Germline V lookup: CDR1 MNHEY, CDR2 SMNVEV (reference sequence). The CDR3 length is 15 residues. V lost 4 bases and J lost 1, with 10 bases in between.

In its sample, this clonotype was seen many times. This sequence joins TRBV20-1 and TRBJ2-1; 9 bases align to TRBD2. The CDR3 has 15 residues. Germline V lookup: CDR1 DFQATT, CDR2 SNEGSKA (reference sequence). V lost 3 bases to trimming and J lost 7 bases; unmatched junction nucleotides: 10. CDR3 in amino acids: CSASYAGGPGNEQFF. The CDR3 bases are TGCAGTGCTAGTTACGCGGGAGGGCCAGGGAATGAGCAGTTCTTC.

This clonotype appeared many times. This rearrangement joins TRBV20-1 to TRBJ2-3, with unresolved D. Germline assignment: CDR1 DFQATT and CDR2 SNEGSKA (reference sequence). The CDR3 spans 13 residues. Trimming removed 5 bases at V and 1 base at J, with 10 bases between. The CDR3 reads CSAAGWGTDTQYF. The DNA of the CDR3 is TGCAGTGCTGCCGGTTGGGGCACAGATACGCAGTATTTT.

This clonotype was picked up many times. V and J are TRBV12-3 or TRBV12-4 and TRBJ1-6, with D tentatively TRBD1 (5 bases). V gave up 0 bases and J gave up 6 bases, with 12 bases separating them. This CDR3 region has 16 residues. The CDR3: CASSLAGPPGNSPLHF. The CDR3 coding sequence is TGTGCCAGCAGTTTAGCGGGACCGCCGGGTAATTCACCCCTCCACTTT.

This clonotype was picked up many times. The genes are TRBV12-3 or TRBV12-4 and TRBJ2-1; 10 bases match TRBD2. The CDR3 length is 16 residues. The V and J ends lost 3 bases and 6 bases, in that order; junction bases with no gene match: 8. Written as DNA, the CDR3 is TGTGCCAGCAGTTTCGCCGGGACTAGCGTATTCAATGAGCAGTTCTTC. Translation gives CASSFAGTSVFNEQFF.

This clonotype has at least ten counts. This chain links TRBV5-1 with TRBJ2-1; 12 positions match TRBD2. This CDR3 spans 16 amino acids. After removal of 4 bases from V and 8 bases from J, the junction contained 10 bases not matched to a gene. Germline CDR1 SGHRS, CDR2 YFSETQ. This CDR3 reads CASSTTSGRMGDEQFF. CDR3 DNA: TGCGCCAGCAGCACCACTAGCGGGAGGATGGGCGATGAGCAGTTCTTC.

There are many counts of this clonotype. The chain links TRBV20-1 to TRBJ1-2, with D possibly TRBD1 on 5 matching bases. V lost 5 bases to trimming and J lost 4 bases, with 17 bases between them. The CDR3 has 14 amino acids. Germline V gives CDR1 DFQATT, CDR2 SNEGSKA (reference sequence). The CDR3 protein is CSAPTGILSYGYTF. The CDR3 DNA follows: TGCAGTGCTCCCACAGGTATCCTGTCCTATGGCTACACCTTC.

This clonotype was seen at least ten times. This chain uses TRBV5-1 with TRBJ1-6; D is ambiguous. Germline V gives CDR1 SGHRS, CDR2 YFSETQ. This CDR3 comprises 13 residues. The V end lost 0 bases, the J end lost 8 bases, and 6 bases lay between the germline ends. The chain's CDR3 is CASSLDRYSPLHF. CDR3 nucleotide sequence: TGCGCCAGCAGCTTGGACAGATATTCACCCCTCCACTTT.

This clonotype has more than one count but fewer than ten. The rearrangement joins TRBV4-3 to TRBJ2-3, with D possibly being TRBD2 (6 bases). V lost 2 bases to trimming and J lost 4 bases, with 19 bases between them. Germline V gene sequence: CDR1 LGHNA, CDR2 YSLEER. This CDR3 comprises 17 residues. The chain's CDR3 is CASSQQSSRDFSDTQYF. Here the CDR3 DNA reads TGCGCCAGCAGCCAACAATCCAGCCGGGACTTTTCAGATACGCAGTATTTT.

This clonotype has a count of ten or more. This rearrangement joins TRBV29-1 to TRBJ2-1; no reliable D call. V lost 6 bases and J 8 bases, leaving 8 bases between the germline ends. The length of the CDR3 is 10 residues. The V gene's germline CDR1 is SQVTM and CDR2 ANQGSEA. For the CDR3, the DNA is TGCAGCGTACTACTTTATGAGCAGTTCTTC. Residues: CSVLLYEQFF.

The chain links TRBV2 to TRBJ2-5; D remains ambiguous. Germline loops: CDR1 SNHLY, CDR2 FYNNEI. The CDR3 contains 11 residues. The V end was cut by 0 bases, the J end by 5 bases, with 1 base between. CDR3 in amino acids: CASSEAETQYF. The CDR3 DNA is TGTGCCAGCAGTGAAGCGGAGACCCAGTACTTC. The whole variable domain, remainder taken from reference TRBV2 and TRBJ2-5, is EPEVTQTPSHQVTQMGQEVILRCVPISNHLYFYWYRQILGQKVEFLVSFYNNEISEKSEIFDDQFSVERPDGSNFTLKIRSTKLEDSAMYFCASSEAETQYFGPGTRLLVL.